The 9 T cell receptor beta chains below come from one sample, sequenced in a study of T-cell memory formation after mild COVID-19. TCRdb ran MiXCR on the 5' RACE reads and lists one entry per CDR3 protein. This repertoire shows about 400,000 distinct CDR3 sequences, less than 25% found once; its top ten account for about an eighth. The source material was PBMCs or a T cell subset sorted from them (not recorded which). Receptors originate from an adult woman who had mild COVID-19 (a few samples of this study predate the infection). Cell type and time point are not known.

A few counts support this clonotype. J is TRBJ2-3 and V is TRBV7-2; 10 bases agree with TRBD2. Trimming at V came to 6 bases and at J to 2 bases, leaving 5 bases not matched to a gene. The germline CDR1 and CDR2 sequences are SGHTA and FQGNSA. This CDR3 spans 15 amino acids. The CDR3: CASRGLAVDTDTQYF. The DNA of the CDR3 is TGTGCCAGCAGAGGACTAGCGGTGGACACAGATACGCAGTATTTT. Filled out from reference TRBV7-2 and TRBJ2-3, the complete variable domain reads GAGVSQSPSNKVTEKGKDVELRCDPISGHTALYWYRQSLGQGLEFLIYFQGNSAPDKSGLPSDRFSAERTGGSVSTLTIQRTQQEDSAVYLCASRGLAVDTDTQYFGPGTRLTVL.

This clonotype was observed a few times. The CDR3 protein is CASSLDFGRSYEQYF. CDR3 in DNA: TGCGCCAGCAGCTTGGATTTCGGGAGGAGCTACGAGCAGTACTTC. The V call is TRBV5-1, the J call TRBJ2-7, with 7 bases lining up with TRBD2. Germline CDR1 is SGHRS and CDR2 is YFSETQ. CDR3 length equals 15 residues. Germline trimming cut 0 bases from V and 3 bases from J; bases unmatched to any gene: 6.

This clonotype was observed a few times. The rearrangement uses TRBV3-1 and TRBJ1-1; no clear D. Per germline, CDR1 LGHDT and CDR2 YNNKEL (reference sequence). The CDR3 loop spans 13 amino acids. Trimming took 3 bases from V and 3 from J, leaving 8 bases between them. The CDR3 DNA is TGTGCCAGCAGCCAGGGGTGGGACACTGAAGCTTTCTTT. Translated: CASSQGWDTEAFF.

The chain combines TRBV25-1 with TRBJ1-2; D not resolved. Per germline, CDR1 MGHDK and CDR2 SYGVNS. The CDR3 spans 13 residues. Trimming shortened V by 0 bases and J by 2 bases, and 4 bases separated the two germline ends. The CDR3 reads CASSEYGNYGYTF. In DNA form, the CDR3 reads TGTGCCAGCAGTGAATACGGGAACTATGGCTACACCTTC.

The J gene is TRBJ1-3, the V gene TRBV7-8; weak D call: TRBD1 (6 bases). The germline V gene encodes CDR1 SGHVS and CDR2 FQNEAQ. Trimming pared 4 bases from V and 0 bases from J, leaving 13 bases between. The CDR3 loop spans 16 amino acids. CDR3 amino acids: CASSSRGRSSGNTIYF. The CDR3, as DNA: TGTGCCAGCAGCTCCAGGGGTCGGAGCTCTGGAAACACCATATATTTT.

This chain joins TRBV3-1 and TRBJ2-2; D is tentatively TRBD1 or TRBD2 (5 bases each). This CDR3 has 14 amino acids. Germline V CDR1 and CDR2: LGHDT, YNNKEL (reference sequence). The V end lost 4 bases, the J end lost 4 bases, and 10 bases lay between the germline ends. In DNA, the CDR3 is TGTGCCAGCAGCCTCATGAGGGGCACCGGGGAGCTGTTTTTT. It yields the protein CASSLMRGTGELFF.

This clonotype appeared many times. The rearrangement joins TRBV2 to TRBJ2-3, with D uncertain. The germline V gene encodes CDR1 SNHLY and CDR2 FYNNEI. The CDR3 loop spans 12 amino acids. V lost 6 bases and J 2 bases, leaving 6 bases between the germline ends. The CDR3 region has the DNA TGTGCCAGCAGGAGTACCACAGATACGCAGTATTTT. Its protein product is CASRSTTDTQYF.

This sequence joins TRBV7-9 and TRBJ2-1; TRBD2 matches 16 bases. The germline gives CDR1 SEHNR, CDR2 FQNEAQ (reference sequence). V lost 5 bases, J lost 6 bases, and 7 bases stayed unmatched. The CDR3 runs 17 residues. CDR3 sequence (DNA): TGTGCCAGCAGCGGGACTAGCGGGAGGGGATCGGGCAATGAGCAGTTCTTC. This gives the protein CASSGTSGRGSGNEQFF.

The rearrangement links TRBV27 to TRBJ2-6; D remains ambiguous. Germline V lookup: CDR1 MNHEY, CDR2 SMNVEV (reference sequence). There are 15 residues in the CDR3. With 5 bases removed from V and 0 bases from J, the gap between germline ends came to 8 bases. The CDR3 sequence: CASSPLFSGANVLTF. The DNA of the CDR3 is TGTGCCAGCAGTCCCCTATTCTCTGGGGCCAACGTCCTGACTTTC.